This T cell receptor beta chain appears in the sequencing data of a study of blood T cell repertoires in COVID-19. On the study more broadly: T cells, B-cell-depleted T cells, or PBMCs supplied cDNA or gDNA.

Original analysis: Amplification with reference gene primers provided the estimates of nucleated cell counts. Using immunoSEQ multiplex PCR, the repertoire was profiled, and TCRdb retains in-frame clones only, with some absent. D and trimming were read from the DNA, whereas the V and J calls and clone size are those reported in that table. The table includes over 200,000 clones, around 84% detected once. This CDR3 region has 11 residues. Germline CDR1 reads LNHDA; CDR2 reads SQIVND (reference sequence). V shed 8 bases and J shed 8 bases, with 10 bases lying between them. J is TRBJ2-4 and V is TRBV19, with a weak D call TRBD1 (6 bases). Sequencing was performed on peripheral blood. The source of this sequence is an elderly man with acute or convalescent COVID-19. The CDR3 coding sequence is TGTGCCAGTGCACAGGGACACATTCAGTACTTC. This codes for CASAQGHIQYF.